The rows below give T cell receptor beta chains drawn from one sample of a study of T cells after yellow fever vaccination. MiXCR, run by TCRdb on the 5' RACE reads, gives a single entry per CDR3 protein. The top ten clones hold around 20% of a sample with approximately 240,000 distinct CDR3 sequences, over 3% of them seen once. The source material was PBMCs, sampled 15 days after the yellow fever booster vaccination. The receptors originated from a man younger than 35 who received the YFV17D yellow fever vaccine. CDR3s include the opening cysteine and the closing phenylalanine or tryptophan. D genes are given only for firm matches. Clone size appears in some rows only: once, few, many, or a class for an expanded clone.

DNA: TGTGCCAGCAGCCAAGATGAGTCGCCAGGGTATTCCTACGAGCAGTACTTC; CDR3: CASSQDESPGYSYEQYF; D: -; V: TRBV14; size: many; J: TRBJ2-7
DNA: TGTGCCAGCAGTTTATCGTATGGGGCCAACGTCCTGACTTTC; CDR3: CASSLSYGANVLTF; D: -; V: TRBV12-3/TRBV12-4; size: many; J: TRBJ2-6
DNA: TGCAGCGTCGGAGGGAGCTCTGGGGCCAACGTCCTGACTTTC; CDR3: CSVGGSSGANVLTF; D: -; V: TRBV29-1; size: -; J: TRBJ2-6
DNA: TGCGCCAGCAGCCAAGATCGGCGACCTAGTGACGAAGCTTTCTTT; CDR3: CASSQDRRPSDEAFF; D: -; V: TRBV4-1; size: many; J: TRBJ1-1
DNA: TGTGCCAGCAGCCTCACTCTTACAGGGATGGCTGGAAACACCATATATTTT; CDR3: CASSLTLTGMAGNTIYF; D: -; V: TRBV5-8; size: many; J: TRBJ1-3
DNA: TGTGCCAGCAGTTGGGGGACAGGCAACTATGGCTACACCTTC; CDR3: CASSWGTGNYGYTF; D: TRBD1; V: TRBV6-5; size: many; J: TRBJ1-2
DNA: TGCGCCAGCAGCGGACTAGCGGGGGGGAACACCGGGGAGCTGTTTTTT; CDR3: CASSGLAGGNTGELFF; D: TRBD2; V: TRBV5-1; size: many; J: TRBJ2-2
DNA: TGTGCCAGCAGTTACCTTAAACCGGGACAGGGCGGTCAGCCCCAGCATTTT; CDR3: CASSYLKPGQGGQPQHF; D: TRBD1; V: TRBV6-2/TRBV6-3; size: many; J: TRBJ1-5
DNA: TGTGCCAGCAGGTTACTAGCGGTTCCCTCAAGCACAGATACGCAGTATTTT; CDR3: CASRLLAVPSSTDTQYF; D: TRBD2; V: TRBV6-5; size: many; J: TRBJ2-3
DNA: TGTGCCAGCAGTGGTGGGGGGGCCGTTGCTTTCTTT; CDR3: CASSGGGAVAFF; D: -; V: TRBV2; size: many; J: TRBJ1-1
DNA: TGTGCCAGCAACCGAGGGGGGGGCTCCTACGAGCAGTACTTC; CDR3: CASNRGGGSYEQYF; D: -; V: TRBV12-3/TRBV12-4; size: many; J: TRBJ2-7
DNA: TGTGCCAGTAAGGTTCAGGGATTGGGCAATCAGCCCCAGCATTTT; CDR3: CASKVQGLGNQPQHF; D: -; V: TRBV19; size: few; J: TRBJ1-5
DNA: TGCAGTGCTAGGAGGGATCCGAACACCGGGGAGCTGTTTTTT; CDR3: CSARRDPNTGELFF; D: -; V: TRBV20-1; size: many; J: TRBJ2-2
DNA: TGTGCCAGCAGCCTCTCGAGGAACAGTGGCTACACCTTC; CDR3: CASSLSRNSGYTF; D: -; V: TRBV6-5; size: few; J: TRBJ1-2
DNA: TGTGCCAGCAGTACGGGGCCCGGTCGTCCCCAGCATTTT; CDR3: CASSTGPGRPQHF; D: -; V: TRBV25-1; size: many; J: TRBJ1-5
DNA: TGCAGTGCTAGCCTCCCCACTAGCGGGGGGTTTGAAGAGCAGTTCTTC; CDR3: CSASLPTSGGFEEQFF; D: TRBD2; V: TRBV20-1; size: many; J: TRBJ2-1
DNA: TGCGCCAGCAGCCACACCCCAGGGGCGGATGGAAACACCATATATTTT; CDR3: CASSHTPGADGNTIYF; D: -; V: TRBV4-3; size: many; J: TRBJ1-3
DNA: TGTGCCAGCAGCTTCATGCAAGCGGGGGGCGGCACAGATACGCAGTATTTT; CDR3: CASSFMQAGGGTDTQYF; D: TRBD2; V: TRBV7-8; size: many; J: TRBJ2-3
DNA: TGCGCCAGCAGCCCGGACAGTTCCTACGAGCAGTACTTC; CDR3: CASSPDSSYEQYF; D: -; V: TRBV5-1; size: many; J: TRBJ2-7
DNA: TGTGCCAGCACCTCGCGACAGGGGGCTCAAGAGACCCAGTACTTC; CDR3: CASTSRQGAQETQYF; D: TRBD1; V: TRBV13; size: many; J: TRBJ2-5
DNA: TGCGCCAGCAGCTCCGCCTTGTCCGTTGAGCAGTTCTTC; CDR3: CASSSALSVEQFF; D: -; V: TRBV5-1; size: many; J: TRBJ2-1
DNA: TGTGCCAGGGGAACAGTGAAAGGCTACACCTTC; CDR3: CARGTVKGYTF; D: -; V: TRBV19; size: many; J: TRBJ1-2
DNA: TGTGCCAGCAGTCGACAGGACCGCTGGAGCACCTTC; CDR3: CASSRQDRWSTF; D: -; V: TRBV12-3/TRBV12-4; size: many; J: TRBJ1-2
DNA: TGTGCCAGCAGCCCCGACAGGGCGGGGAACTATGGCTACACCTTC; CDR3: CASSPDRAGNYGYTF; D: TRBD1; V: TRBV6-1; size: many; J: TRBJ1-2
DNA: TGTGCCAGCAGTTTTGACAGGGGCATCTACAATGAGCAGTTCTTC; CDR3: CASSFDRGIYNEQFF; D: TRBD1; V: TRBV27; size: many; J: TRBJ2-1
DNA: TGTGCCAGCAGCCCCCGACAGGGGAGCTCCTACGAGCAGTACTTC; CDR3: CASSPRQGSSYEQYF; D: TRBD1; V: TRBV7-8; size: many; J: TRBJ2-7